A single sample is the source of the 9 T cell receptor beta chains below, sequenced in a study of blood T cell repertoires in COVID-19. Libraries were prepared by immunoSEQ multiplex PCR; TCRdb keeps only in-frame clonotypes and omits some of them. The sample shows under 200,000 clones, roughly 90% of them seen only once. Sequenced: peripheral blood. All receptors come from a man aged 18-30 years with active or convalescent COVID-19.

This sequence joins TRBV4-2 and TRBJ1-3; tentatively, D is TRBD1 (5 bases). The length of the CDR3 is 16 residues. Between the trimmed V and J ends, which lost 4 bases and 0 bases, there was a span of 13 bases. The germline V gene encodes CDR1 LGHNA and CDR2 YNFKEQ. The CDR3: CASSRIGAISGNTIYF. Here the CDR3 DNA reads TGTGCCAGCAGCCGCATAGGGGCGATCTCTGGAAACACCATATATTTT.

The chain employs TRBV27 and TRBJ1-6; 9 bases line up with TRBD1. This CDR3 region has 16 residues. Trimming removed 3 bases from V and 2 bases from J; junction bases left unmatched: 2. Germline loops: CDR1 MNHEY, CDR2 SMNVEV (reference sequence). The CDR3 spells CASSFRTGAYNSPLHF. CDR3 sequence (DNA): TGTGCCAGCAGTTTCAGGACAGGGGCCTATAATTCACCCCTCCACTTT.

This clone was counted once. The chain recombines TRBV19 with TRBJ2-2, with 7 bases matching TRBD2. Per the germline V gene, CDR1 is LNHDA and CDR2 is SQIVND (reference sequence). The length of the CDR3 is 15 residues. Germline trimming cut 4 bases from V and 4 bases from J; bases unmatched to any gene: 6. CDR3 DNA: TGTGCCAGTAGTAGCGGGAGAGGAATCACCGGGGAGCTGTTTTTT. Translating it yields CASSSGRGITGELFF.

Notes on this clone: The DNA is left out, because the CDR3 cannot be placed on it with certainty; the CDR3 is given as TCRdb lists it. V is TRBV27 and J is TRBJ1-6; TRBD1, the table's D call, lacks a check against the DNA. The CDR3 numbers 15 amino acids, ends counted. Germline CDR1 MNHEY, CDR2 SMNVEV (reference sequence). The CDR3 sequence is CASSSSTGSGSPLHF.

Remarks on this clone: In the same sample, other DNA sequences code for this CDR3. This chain joins TRBV7-9 and TRBJ2-7; D gene uncertain. The V gene lost 3 bases and the J gene lost 0 bases, with 3 bases spanning the gap. Germline CDR1 SEHNR, CDR2 FQNEAQ (reference sequence). The CDR3 length is 12 residues. In nucleotides, the CDR3 is TGTGCCAGCAGCTTCAGCTCCTACGAGCAGTACTTC. This encodes CASSFSSYEQYF.

This sequence joins TRBV6-6 and TRBJ1-3, with 7 bases lining up with TRBD1. Losses at the gene ends were 0 bases for V and 4 bases for J; bases not matched to a gene: 6. Germline-derived CDR1 and CDR2 are MNHNY and SVGAGI (reference sequence). The CDR3 length is 16 residues. The CDR3 nucleotides are TGTGCCAGCAGTTACTCGAACAGGGGAACCGGAAACACCATATATTTT. Encoded protein: CASSYSNRGTGNTIYF.

This sequence joins TRBV4-2 and TRBJ1-3; TRBD1 matches at 11 bases. CDR1 is LGHNA and CDR2 is YNFKEQ in the germline V gene. The junction had 6 bases not matched to a gene; V was cut back by 3 bases and J by 2 bases. The CDR3 runs 17 residues. CDR3 in DNA: TGTGCCAGCAGCCAGAATCCGGGACAGGGGGCTGGAAACACCATATATTTT. Protein sequence: CASSQNPGQGAGNTIYF.

As DNA, the CDR3 is TGTGCCAGCAGCTTAACAGGGGTCTCTACCCAGCAGTACTTC. Translating it yields CASSLTGVSTQQYF. This chain links TRBV7-9 with TRBJ2-7, with 7 bases lining up with TRBD1. The CDR3 length is 14 residues. V dropped 2 bases and J dropped 8; count of bases not matched to a gene: 9. Germline assignment: CDR1 SEHNR and CDR2 FQNEAQ (reference sequence).

V is TRBV18 and J is TRBJ2-6, with 10 nucleotides matching TRBD1. Looked up from germline, CDR1 is KGHSH and CDR2 is LQKENI. V lost 6 bases to trimming and J lost 0 bases; unmatched junction nucleotides: 8. The CDR3 is 18 residues long. The DNA of the CDR3 is TGTGCCAGCTCTCCTGGGACAGGGGCGATCTCTGGGGCCAACGTCCTGACTTTC. This translates into CASSPGTGAISGANVLTF.